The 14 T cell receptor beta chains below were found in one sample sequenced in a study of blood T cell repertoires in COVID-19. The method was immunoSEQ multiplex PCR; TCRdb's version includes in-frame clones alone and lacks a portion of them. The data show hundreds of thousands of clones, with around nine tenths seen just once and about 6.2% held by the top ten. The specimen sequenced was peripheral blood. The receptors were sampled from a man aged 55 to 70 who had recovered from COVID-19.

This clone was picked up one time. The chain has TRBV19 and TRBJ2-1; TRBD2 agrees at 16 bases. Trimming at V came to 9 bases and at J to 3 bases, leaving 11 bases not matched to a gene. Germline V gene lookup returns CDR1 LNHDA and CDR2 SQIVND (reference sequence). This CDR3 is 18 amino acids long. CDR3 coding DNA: TGTGCCAGCATGGGACTAGCGGGAGGGGAAGAGCTCTACAATGAGCAGTTCTTC. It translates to CASMGLAGGEELYNEQFF.

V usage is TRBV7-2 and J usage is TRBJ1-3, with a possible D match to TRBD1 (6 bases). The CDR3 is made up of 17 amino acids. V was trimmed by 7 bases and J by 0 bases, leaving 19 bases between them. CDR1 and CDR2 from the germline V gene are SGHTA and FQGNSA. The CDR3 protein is CASTLGGWGLSGNTIYF. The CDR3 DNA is TGTGCCAGCACCCTAGGGGGTTGGGGCCTCTCTGGAAACACCATATATTTT.

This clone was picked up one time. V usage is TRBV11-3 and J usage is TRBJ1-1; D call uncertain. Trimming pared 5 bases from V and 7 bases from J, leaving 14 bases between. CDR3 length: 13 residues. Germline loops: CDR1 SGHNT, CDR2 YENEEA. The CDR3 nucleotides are TGTGCCAGCAGCCCGGACCTGCGGGGTGAAGCTTTCTTT. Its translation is CASSPDLRGEAFF. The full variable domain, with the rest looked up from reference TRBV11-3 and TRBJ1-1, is EAGVVQSPRYKIIEKKQPVAFWCNPISGHNTLYWYLQNLGQGPELLIRYENEEAVDDSQLPKDRFSAERLKGVDSTLKIQPAELGDSAVYLCASSPDLRGEAFFGQGTRLTVV.

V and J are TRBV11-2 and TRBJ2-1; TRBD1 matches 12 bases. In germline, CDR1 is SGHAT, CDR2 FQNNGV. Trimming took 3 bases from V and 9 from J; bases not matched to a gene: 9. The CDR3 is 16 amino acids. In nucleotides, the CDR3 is TGTGCCAGCAGCTTCCCCGGGACAGGGGGCGCGGGTGAGCAGTTCTTC. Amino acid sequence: CASSFPGTGGAGEQFF.

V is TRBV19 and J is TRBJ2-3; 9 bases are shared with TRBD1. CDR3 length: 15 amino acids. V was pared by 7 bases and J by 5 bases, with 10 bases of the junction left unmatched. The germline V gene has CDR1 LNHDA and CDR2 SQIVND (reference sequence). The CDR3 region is CASTGDRVWGDTQYF. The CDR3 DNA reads TGTGCCAGTACCGGGGACAGGGTGTGGGGAGATACGCAGTATTTT.

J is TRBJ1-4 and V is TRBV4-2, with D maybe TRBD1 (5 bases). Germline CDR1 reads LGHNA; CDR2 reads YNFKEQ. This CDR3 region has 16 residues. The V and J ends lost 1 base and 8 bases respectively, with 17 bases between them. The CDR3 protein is CASSQARVGTEEKLFF. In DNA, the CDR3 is TGTGCCAGCAGCCAAGCCAGGGTGGGAACTGAAGAAAAACTGTTTTTT.

As DNA, the CDR3 is TGTGCCAGCAGCCGGGGGGCCTGGGAGACCCAGTACTTC. Encoded protein: CASSRGAWETQYF. V usage is TRBV21-1 and J usage is TRBJ2-5; the table calls TRBD2, which could not be checked here. TRBV21-1 is tagged as a pseudogene. The CDR3 consists of 13 residues.

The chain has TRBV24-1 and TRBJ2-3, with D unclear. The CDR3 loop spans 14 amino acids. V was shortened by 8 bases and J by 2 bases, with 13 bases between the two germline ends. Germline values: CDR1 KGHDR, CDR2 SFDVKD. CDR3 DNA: TGTGCCACCAAGGCGGAATCCTTCACAGATACGCAGTATTTT. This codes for CATKAESFTDTQYF.

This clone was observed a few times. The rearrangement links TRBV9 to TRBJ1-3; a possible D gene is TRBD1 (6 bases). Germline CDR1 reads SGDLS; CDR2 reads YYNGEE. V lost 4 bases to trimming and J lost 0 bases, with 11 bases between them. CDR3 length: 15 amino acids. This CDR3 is CASSPTGPSGNTIYF. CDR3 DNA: TGTGCCAGCAGCCCGACAGGACCCTCTGGAAACACCATATATTTT.

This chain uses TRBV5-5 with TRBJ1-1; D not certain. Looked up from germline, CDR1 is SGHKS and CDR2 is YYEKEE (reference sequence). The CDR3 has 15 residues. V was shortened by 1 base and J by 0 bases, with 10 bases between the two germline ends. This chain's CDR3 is CASSLYGGLNTEAFF. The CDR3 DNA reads TGTGCCAGCAGCTTGTACGGAGGTCTGAACACTGAAGCTTTCTTT.

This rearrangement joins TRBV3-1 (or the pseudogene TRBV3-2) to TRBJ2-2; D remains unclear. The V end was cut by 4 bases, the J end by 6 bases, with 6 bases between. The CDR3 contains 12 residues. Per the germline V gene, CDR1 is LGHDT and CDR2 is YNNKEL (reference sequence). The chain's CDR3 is CASSPSAGELFF. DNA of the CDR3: TGTGCCAGCAGCCCGAGTGCCGGGGAGCTGTTTTTT.

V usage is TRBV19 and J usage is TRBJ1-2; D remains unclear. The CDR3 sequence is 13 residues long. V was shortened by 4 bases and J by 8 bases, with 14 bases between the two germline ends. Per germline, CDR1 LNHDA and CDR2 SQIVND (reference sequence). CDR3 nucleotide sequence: TGTGCCAGTAGTAACCAAGCTCGGGGAGGCTACACCTTC. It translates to CASSNQARGGYTF.

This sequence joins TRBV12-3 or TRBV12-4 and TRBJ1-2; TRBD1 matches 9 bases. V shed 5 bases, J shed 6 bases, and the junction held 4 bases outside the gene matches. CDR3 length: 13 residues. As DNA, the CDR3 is TGTGCCAGCAGTGGGGACAGGGCCCATGGCTACACCTTC. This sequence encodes CASSGDRAHGYTF.

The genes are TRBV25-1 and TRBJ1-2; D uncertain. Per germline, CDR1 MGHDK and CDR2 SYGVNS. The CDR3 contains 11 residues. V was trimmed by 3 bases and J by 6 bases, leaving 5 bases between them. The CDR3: CASSEGHGYTF. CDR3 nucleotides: TGTGCCAGCAGTGAGGGCCATGGCTACACCTTC.